The rows below give T cell receptor beta chains drawn from one sample of a study of blood T cell repertoires in COVID-19. Assay: immunoSEQ multiplex PCR; the TCRdb copy retains only in-frame clones and omits some. The sample includes fewer than 150,000 clones, approximately 87% of them seen just once. The sequencing sample was made of peripheral blood. These receptors were obtained from a woman aged 40-49 years with acute or convalescent COVID-19. The CDR3 runs from the conserved cysteine through the conserved F or W. Fields, in order: D gene, clone size, V gene, J gene, CDR3 DNA, CDR3 protein. A D gene is named only where the DNA matches it firmly. Size tells how often a clone was seen (once, few, many) or the class of an expanded clone, and some rows leave it out.

-	-	TRBV30	TRBJ1-2	TGTGCCTGGAGTGTACATCAGGGGCCCTATGGCTACACCTTC	CAWSVHQGPYGYTF
TRBD1	-	TRBV28	TRBJ1-1	TGTGCCAGCAGAACTCAGACAGGGGGTAACACTGAAGCTTTCTTT	CASRTQTGGNTEAFF
TRBD2	-	TRBV3-1/TRBV3-2	TRBJ2-7	TGTGCCAGCAGCCCCCGGGGGGGGGTCTACGAGCAGTACTTC	CASSPRGGVYEQYF
-	-	TRBV12-3/TRBV12-4	TRBJ1-5	TGTGCCAGCAGTTTAGGGGGCGGTCAGCCCCAGCATTTT	CASSLGGGQPQHF
-	-	TRBV28	TRBJ1-3	TGTGCCAGCAGGACGGATAGCATTGGAAACACCATATATTTT	CASRTDSIGNTIYF
-	-	TRBV6-4	TRBJ2-1	TGTGCCAGCAGTGTCTCGGGTGGATTTAGGGGTGAGCAGTTCTTC	CASSVSGGFRGEQFF
TRBD1	few	TRBV6-5	TRBJ2-7	TGTGCCAGCATAGGACAGGGCCCCTACGAGCAGTACTTC	CASIGQGPYEQYF
-	-	TRBV13	TRBJ1-1	TGTGCCAGCAGCGTTCGGCAGGGGTATACTGAAGCTTTCTTT	CASSVRQGYTEAFF
-	-	TRBV6-2/TRBV6-3	TRBJ2-6	TGTGCCAGCAGCCCGGACAGAGTTTTCCTATCAGGGGCCAACGTCCTGACTTTC	CASSPDRVFLSGANVLTF
-	-	TRBV5-1	TRBJ1-3	TGCGCCAGCAGGGCAGGGCGGACTGGAAACACCATATATTTT	CASRAGRTGNTIYF
TRBD1	few	TRBV5-5	TRBJ1-6	TGTGCCAGCAGCCGGGGACAGCTAAATTCACCCCTCCACTTT	CASSRGQLNSPLHF
-	-	TRBV9	TRBJ2-7	TGTGCCAGCAGCGCACCGGGACACCTCTACGAGCAGTACTTC	CASSAPGHLYEQYF
-	-	TRBV28	TRBJ1-1	TGTGCCAGCAGCCTCACAGGTAGCAGTGAAGCTTTCTTT	CASSLTGSSEAFF
-	-	TRBV4-2	TRBJ1-5	TGTGCCAGCAGCCCACAGGGTAACGGGAATCAGCCCCAGCATTTT	CASSPQGNGNQPQHF
TRBD1	-	TRBV5-1	TRBJ1-2	TGCGCCAGCAGCTTTTCTGAGGGACAGGGGGTCTATGGCTACACCTTC	CASSFSEGQGVYGYTF
-	-	TRBV5-6	TRBJ1-2	TGTGCCAGCAGCTTGTCCCCAATTACAGGGTACTACACCTTC	CASSLSPITGYYTF
TRBD1	once	TRBV5-1	TRBJ1-1	TGCGCCAGCAGCCCCCCGGGACAGGGGGCGCAAAACACTGAAGCTTTCTTT	CASSPPGQGAQNTEAFF
-	-	TRBV12-3/TRBV12-4	TRBJ2-7	TGTGCCAGCAGTTTACAGGGTTCCCACGAGCAGTACTTC	CASSLQGSHEQYF
-	-	TRBV2	TRBJ2-7	TGTGCCAGCGGTAGCTCCTACGAGCAGTACTTC	CASGSSYEQYF
TRBD2	-	TRBV3-1/TRBV3-2	TRBJ2-5	TGTGTCAGCAGCCAAGATTGGATAGCGGGAGCCAACCAAGAGACCCAGTACTTC	CVSSQDWIAGANQETQYF
-	-	TRBV14	TRBJ1-5	TGTGCCAGCAGCCAATCTCCCGGGGGAATCCAGCATTTT	CASSQSPGGIQHF